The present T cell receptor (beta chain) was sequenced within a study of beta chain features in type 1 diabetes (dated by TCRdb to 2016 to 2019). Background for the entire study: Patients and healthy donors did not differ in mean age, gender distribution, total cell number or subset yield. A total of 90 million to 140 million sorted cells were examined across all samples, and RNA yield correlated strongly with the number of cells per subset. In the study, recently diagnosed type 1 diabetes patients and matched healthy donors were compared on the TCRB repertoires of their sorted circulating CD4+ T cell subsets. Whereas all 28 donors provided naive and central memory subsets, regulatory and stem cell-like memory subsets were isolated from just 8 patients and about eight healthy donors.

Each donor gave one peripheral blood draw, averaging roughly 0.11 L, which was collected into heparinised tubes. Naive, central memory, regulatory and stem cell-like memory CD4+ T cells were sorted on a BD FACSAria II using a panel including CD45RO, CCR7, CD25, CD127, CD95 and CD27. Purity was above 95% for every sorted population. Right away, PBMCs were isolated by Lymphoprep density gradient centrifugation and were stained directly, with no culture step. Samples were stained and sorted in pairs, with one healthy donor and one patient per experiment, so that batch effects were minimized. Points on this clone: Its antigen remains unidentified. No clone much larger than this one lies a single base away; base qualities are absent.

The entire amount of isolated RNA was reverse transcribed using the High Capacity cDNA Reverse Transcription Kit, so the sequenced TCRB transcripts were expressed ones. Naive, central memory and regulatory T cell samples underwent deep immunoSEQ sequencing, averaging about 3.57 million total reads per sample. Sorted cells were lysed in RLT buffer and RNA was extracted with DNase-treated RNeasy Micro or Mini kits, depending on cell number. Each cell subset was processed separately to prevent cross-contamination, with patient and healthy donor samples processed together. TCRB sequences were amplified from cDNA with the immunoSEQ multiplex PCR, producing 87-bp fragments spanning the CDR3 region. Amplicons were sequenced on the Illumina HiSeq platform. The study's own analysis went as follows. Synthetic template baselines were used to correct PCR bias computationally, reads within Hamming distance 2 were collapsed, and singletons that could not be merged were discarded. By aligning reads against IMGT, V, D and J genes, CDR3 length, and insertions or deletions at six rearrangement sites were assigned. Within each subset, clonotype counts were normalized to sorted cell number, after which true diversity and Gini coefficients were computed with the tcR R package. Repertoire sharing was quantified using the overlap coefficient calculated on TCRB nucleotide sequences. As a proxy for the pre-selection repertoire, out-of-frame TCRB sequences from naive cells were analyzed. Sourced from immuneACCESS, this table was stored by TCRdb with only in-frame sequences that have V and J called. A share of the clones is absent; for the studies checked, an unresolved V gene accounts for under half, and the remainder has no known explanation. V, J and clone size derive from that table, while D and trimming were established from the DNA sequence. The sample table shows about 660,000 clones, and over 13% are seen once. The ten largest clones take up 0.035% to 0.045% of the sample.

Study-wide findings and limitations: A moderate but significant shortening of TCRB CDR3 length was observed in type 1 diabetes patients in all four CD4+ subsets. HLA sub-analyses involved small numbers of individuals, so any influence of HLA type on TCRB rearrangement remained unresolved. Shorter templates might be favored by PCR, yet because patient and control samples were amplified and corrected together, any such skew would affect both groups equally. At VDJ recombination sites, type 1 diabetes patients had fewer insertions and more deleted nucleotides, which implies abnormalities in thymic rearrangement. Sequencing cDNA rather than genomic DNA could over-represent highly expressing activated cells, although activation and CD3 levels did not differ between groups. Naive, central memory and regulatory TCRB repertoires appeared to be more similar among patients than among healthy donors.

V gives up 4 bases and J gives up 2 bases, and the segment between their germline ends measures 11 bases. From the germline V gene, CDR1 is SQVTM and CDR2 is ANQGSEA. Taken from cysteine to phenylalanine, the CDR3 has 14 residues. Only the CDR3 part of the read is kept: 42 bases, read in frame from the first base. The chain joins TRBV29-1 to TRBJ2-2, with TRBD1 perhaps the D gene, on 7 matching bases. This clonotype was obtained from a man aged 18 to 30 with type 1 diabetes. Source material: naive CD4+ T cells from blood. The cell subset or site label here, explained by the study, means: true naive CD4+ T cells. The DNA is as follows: TGCAGCGTTGGGAGGGACAGTAACACCGGGGAGCTGTTTTTT. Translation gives CSVGRDSNTGELFF.